Below are 21 T cell receptor beta chains sequenced from a single sample in a study of preoperative IRX-2 immunotherapy in early breast cancer. Data came from immunoSEQ multiplex PCR; TCRdb stores just in-frame clones and leaves some out. The table records tens of thousands of clones, 78% of them present only once. The treatment here: preoperative locoregional IRX-2 cytokine immunotherapy. The input for sequencing was lymph node tissue, taken before IRX-2 immunotherapy. The receptor source for this set is a human donor with breast cancer.

This CDR3 reads CASSSTGTNQPQHF. CDR3 DNA sequence: TGTGCCAGCAGTTCTACAGGGACTAATCAGCCCCAGCATTTT. The chain employs TRBV6-8 and TRBJ1-5; tentative D call: TRBD1 (6 bases). V lost 4 bases and J lost 4, with 11 bases in between. The CDR3 loop spans 14 amino acids. Germline V gene lookup returns CDR1 MNHGY and CDR2 SAAAGT.

The rearrangement uses TRBV19 and TRBJ2-5; TRBD1 is a possible D gene (6 bases). V was cut by 6 bases and J by 5 bases, with 16 bases left in between. CDR1 and CDR2 from the germline V gene are LNHDA and SQIVND (reference sequence). The CDR3 contains 14 residues. The CDR3 spells CASSDRPRSETQYF. The CDR3, as DNA: TGTGCCAGTAGCGACAGGCCGCGGAGCGAGACCCAGTACTTC.

In its sample, this clone was seen a few times. The rearrangement uses TRBV30 and TRBJ1-2; D not resolved. The CDR3 length is 13 residues. CDR1 is GTSNPN and CDR2 is SVGIG in the germline V gene (reference sequence). Trimming shortened V by 0 bases and J by 2 bases, and 7 bases separated the two germline ends. CDR3 amino acids: CAWSVEANYGYTF. The DNA for the CDR3 is TGTGCCTGGAGTGTCGAAGCAAACTATGGCTACACCTTC. The full variable domain, with the rest looked up from reference TRBV30 and TRBJ1-2, is SQTIHQWPATLVQPVGSPLSLECTVEGTSNPNLYWYRQAAGRGLQLLFYSVGIGQISSEVPQNLSASRPQDRQFILSSKKLLLSDSGFYLCAWSVEANYGYTFGSGTRLTVV.

Turning to this clone: The junction differs from germline at one of its ends, possibly a read error. The chain links TRBV6-8 to TRBJ1-2; 7 bases align to TRBD1. Germline CDR1 is MNHGY and CDR2 is SAAAGT. This CDR3 has 15 amino acids. Here the CDR3 reads CAISKSGTDNYGYTF. The CDR3 region has the DNA TGTGCCATCAGTAAATCCGGGACAGATAACTATGGCTACACCTTC.

The J gene is TRBJ2-3, the V gene TRBV11-3; D uncertain. CDR1 is SGHNT and CDR2 is YENEEA in the germline V gene. The CDR3 has 15 residues. V was trimmed by 0 bases and J by 4 bases, leaving 11 bases between them. CDR3 bases: TGTGCCAGCAGCTTAGAACTGGGGAACCCAGATACGCAGTATTTT. It is translated as CASSLELGNPDTQYF. The complete variable domain, with remaining parts taken from reference TRBV11-3 and TRBJ2-3, reads EAGVVQSPRYKIIEKKQPVAFWCNPISGHNTLYWYLQNLGQGPELLIRYENEEAVDDSQLPKDRFSAERLKGVDSTLKIQPAELGDSAVYLCASSLELGNPDTQYFGPGTRLTVL.

The V and J genes are TRBV18 and TRBJ1-6, with D perhaps TRBD1 (6 bases). This CDR3 has 15 residues. Germline values: CDR1 KGHSH, CDR2 LQKENI. Trimming shortened V by 4 bases and J by 7 bases, and 14 bases separated the two germline ends. Written as DNA, the CDR3 is TGTGCCAGCTCACTGGGACGGGGGCCGAATTCACCCCTCCACTTT. It translates to CASSLGRGPNSPLHF.

The J gene is TRBJ1-1, the V gene TRBV6-8, with 9 bases aligning to TRBD1. CDR3 length: 14 residues. Looked up from germline, CDR1 is MNHGY and CDR2 is SAAAGT. Trimming removed 4 bases from V and 1 base from J; junction bases left unmatched: 1. The CDR3, as DNA: TGTGCCAGCAGTTGGGGACAGGGGAACACTGAAGCTTTCTTT. Translating gives CASSWGQGNTEAFF.

This clone was recorded a few times. The chain links TRBV6-8 to TRBJ2-3, with TRBD2 identical over 14 bases. This CDR3 is 18 amino acids long. Trimming at V came to 6 bases and at J to 1 base, leaving 9 bases not matched to a gene. Germline loops: CDR1 MNHGY, CDR2 SAAAGT. CDR3 region: CASSAAPGLAGGTDTQYF. The DNA for the CDR3 is TGTGCCAGCAGCGCGGCACCGGGACTAGCGGGGGGCACAGATACGCAGTATTTT.

The chain is built from TRBV10-2 and TRBJ1-1; D is possibly TRBD1 (5 bases). Between the trimmed V and J ends, which lost 3 bases and 5 bases, there was a span of 13 bases. This CDR3 spans 14 amino acids. The V gene's germline CDR1 is WSHSY and CDR2 SAAADI. CDR3 sequence reads: CASSDGGIVTEAFF. DNA for the CDR3: TGCGCCAGCAGTGATGGGGGTATTGTTACTGAAGCTTTCTTT.

The V and J genes are TRBV15 and TRBJ1-2; D unresolved. CDR1 is LNHNV, CDR2 YYDKDF, per germline (reference sequence). V was trimmed by 0 bases and J by 2 bases, leaving 10 bases between them. The CDR3 sequence is 15 residues long. This CDR3 is CATSRDLTGNYGYTF. CDR3 nucleotide sequence: TGTGCCACCAGCAGAGATTTAACTGGGAACTATGGCTACACCTTC.

The chain carries TRBV23-1 and TRBJ1-6, with D tentatively TRBD1 (5 bases). TRBV23-1 belongs to the ORF category, with a function that is uncertain. The CDR3 has 13 residues. V lost 4 bases to trimming and J lost 6 bases, with 7 bases between them. The CDR3 loop is CASSRGGNSPLHF. CDR3 in DNA: TGCGCCAGCAGTCGTGGGGGTAATTCACCCCTCCACTTT.

This clone was seen a handful of times. The chain employs TRBV11-3 and TRBJ1-6, with D unclear. CDR1 is SGHNT and CDR2 is YENEEA in the germline V gene. This CDR3 contains 14 residues. Deletions cut 2 bases from V and 9 bases from J, with 11 bases between. The CDR3, as DNA: TGTGCCAGCAGCTTACAACCTCCTGGTTCACCCCTCCACTTT. It is translated as CASSLQPPGSPLHF.

The J gene is TRBJ2-2, the V gene TRBV6-8; TRBD1 matches at 7 bases. With V trimmed by 5 bases and J by 6 bases, 9 bases remained unmatched. The CDR3 consists of 15 residues. Germline V gene sequence: CDR1 MNHGY, CDR2 SAAAGT. CDR3 sequence reads: CASSDRDSRPGELFF. Here the CDR3 DNA reads TGTGCCAGCAGTGACCGGGACAGTAGACCCGGGGAGCTGTTTTTT.

For the CDR3, the DNA is TGTGCCAGCAGTCGGACAGTCCTCACAGATACGCAGTATTTT. This codes for CASSRTVLTDTQYF. The J gene is TRBJ2-3, the V gene TRBV25-1; tentatively, D is TRBD1 (6 bases). The CDR3 has 14 residues. Between the trimmed V and J ends, which lost 5 bases and 2 bases, there was a span of 11 bases. Per the germline V gene, CDR1 is MGHDK and CDR2 is SYGVNS.

V usage is TRBV23-1 and J usage is TRBJ1-3; D gene uncertain. TRBV23-1 is noted as an ORF with a role that remains uncertain. The ends were cut back, 4 bases at V and 5 bases at J, with 15 bases in the middle. This CDR3 has 15 residues. In DNA, the CDR3 is TGCGCCAGCAGTCGTACCAGGCCAGTAAGAAACACCATATATTTT. This codes for CASSRTRPVRNTIYF.

The chain combines TRBV5-1 with TRBJ1-6; D gene uncertain. V was trimmed by 0 bases and J by 0 bases, leaving 7 bases between them. Germline values: CDR1 SGHRS, CDR2 YFSETQ. The CDR3 length is 16 residues. CDR3 DNA sequence: TGCGCCAGCAGCTTGGCCTCAAGCTCCTATAATTCACCCCTCCACTTT. Residues: CASSLASSSYNSPLHF. Full variable domain (outside the CDR3, taken from reference TRBV5-1 and TRBJ1-6): KAGVTQTPRYLIKTRGQQVTLSCSPISGHRSVSWYQQTPGQGLQFLFEYFSETQRNKGNFPGRFSGRQFSNSRSEMNVSTLELGDSALYLCASSLASSSYNSPLHFGNGTRLTVT.

This chain uses TRBV19 with TRBJ1-5, with D perhaps TRBD1 (6 bases). Germline V CDR1 and CDR2: LNHDA, SQIVND (reference sequence). This CDR3 has 17 residues. The germline V and J ends were trimmed by 5 bases and 0 bases, with 17 bases remaining between them. CDR3 amino acids: CASSVPRTDYSNQPQHF. In DNA, the CDR3 is TGTGCCAGTAGTGTACCACGGACAGATTATAGCAATCAGCCCCAGCATTTT.

The J gene is TRBJ1-2, the V gene TRBV11-3; D uncertain. This CDR3 is 17 amino acids long. The V gene lost 4 bases and the J gene lost 0 bases, with 18 bases spanning the gap. Germline CDR1 SGHNT, CDR2 YENEEA. This chain's CDR3 is CASSSSLDGLANYGYTF. The CDR3 coding sequence is TGTGCCAGCAGCTCCTCCCTTGACGGATTAGCTAACTATGGCTACACCTTC.

The chain employs TRBV6-8 and TRBJ1-4; D unclear. Trimming cost V 5 bases and J 8 bases, with 15 bases left between them. Germline loops: CDR1 MNHGY, CDR2 SAAAGT. This CDR3 contains 14 residues. The CDR3 nucleotides are TGTGCCAGCAGTGTTGTCCGTCTTCGGGAAAAACTGTTTTTT. Its translation: CASSVVRLREKLFF.

This clone has only one observation. The chain links TRBV11-3 to TRBJ2-1; D is unresolved. V was cut by 5 bases and J by 7 bases, with 30 bases left in between. Germline V gene data show CDR1 as SGHNT and CDR2 as YENEEA. The length of the CDR3 is 19 residues. The CDR3 nucleotides read TGTGCCAGCAGCCCCGGCCGGTGGTTGGGCAGTGGGGTCGAGAATGAGCAGTTCTTC. It encodes CASSPGRWLGSGVENEQFF.

The gene calls are TRBV6-8 and TRBJ1-5; D gene unclear. This CDR3 is 13 amino acids long. V was shortened by 2 bases and J by 2 bases, with 4 bases between the two germline ends. The germline gives CDR1 MNHGY, CDR2 SAAAGT. CDR3 DNA sequence: TGTGCCAGCAGTTACCTCGGCAATCAGCCCCAGCATTTT. Its protein is CASSYLGNQPQHF.